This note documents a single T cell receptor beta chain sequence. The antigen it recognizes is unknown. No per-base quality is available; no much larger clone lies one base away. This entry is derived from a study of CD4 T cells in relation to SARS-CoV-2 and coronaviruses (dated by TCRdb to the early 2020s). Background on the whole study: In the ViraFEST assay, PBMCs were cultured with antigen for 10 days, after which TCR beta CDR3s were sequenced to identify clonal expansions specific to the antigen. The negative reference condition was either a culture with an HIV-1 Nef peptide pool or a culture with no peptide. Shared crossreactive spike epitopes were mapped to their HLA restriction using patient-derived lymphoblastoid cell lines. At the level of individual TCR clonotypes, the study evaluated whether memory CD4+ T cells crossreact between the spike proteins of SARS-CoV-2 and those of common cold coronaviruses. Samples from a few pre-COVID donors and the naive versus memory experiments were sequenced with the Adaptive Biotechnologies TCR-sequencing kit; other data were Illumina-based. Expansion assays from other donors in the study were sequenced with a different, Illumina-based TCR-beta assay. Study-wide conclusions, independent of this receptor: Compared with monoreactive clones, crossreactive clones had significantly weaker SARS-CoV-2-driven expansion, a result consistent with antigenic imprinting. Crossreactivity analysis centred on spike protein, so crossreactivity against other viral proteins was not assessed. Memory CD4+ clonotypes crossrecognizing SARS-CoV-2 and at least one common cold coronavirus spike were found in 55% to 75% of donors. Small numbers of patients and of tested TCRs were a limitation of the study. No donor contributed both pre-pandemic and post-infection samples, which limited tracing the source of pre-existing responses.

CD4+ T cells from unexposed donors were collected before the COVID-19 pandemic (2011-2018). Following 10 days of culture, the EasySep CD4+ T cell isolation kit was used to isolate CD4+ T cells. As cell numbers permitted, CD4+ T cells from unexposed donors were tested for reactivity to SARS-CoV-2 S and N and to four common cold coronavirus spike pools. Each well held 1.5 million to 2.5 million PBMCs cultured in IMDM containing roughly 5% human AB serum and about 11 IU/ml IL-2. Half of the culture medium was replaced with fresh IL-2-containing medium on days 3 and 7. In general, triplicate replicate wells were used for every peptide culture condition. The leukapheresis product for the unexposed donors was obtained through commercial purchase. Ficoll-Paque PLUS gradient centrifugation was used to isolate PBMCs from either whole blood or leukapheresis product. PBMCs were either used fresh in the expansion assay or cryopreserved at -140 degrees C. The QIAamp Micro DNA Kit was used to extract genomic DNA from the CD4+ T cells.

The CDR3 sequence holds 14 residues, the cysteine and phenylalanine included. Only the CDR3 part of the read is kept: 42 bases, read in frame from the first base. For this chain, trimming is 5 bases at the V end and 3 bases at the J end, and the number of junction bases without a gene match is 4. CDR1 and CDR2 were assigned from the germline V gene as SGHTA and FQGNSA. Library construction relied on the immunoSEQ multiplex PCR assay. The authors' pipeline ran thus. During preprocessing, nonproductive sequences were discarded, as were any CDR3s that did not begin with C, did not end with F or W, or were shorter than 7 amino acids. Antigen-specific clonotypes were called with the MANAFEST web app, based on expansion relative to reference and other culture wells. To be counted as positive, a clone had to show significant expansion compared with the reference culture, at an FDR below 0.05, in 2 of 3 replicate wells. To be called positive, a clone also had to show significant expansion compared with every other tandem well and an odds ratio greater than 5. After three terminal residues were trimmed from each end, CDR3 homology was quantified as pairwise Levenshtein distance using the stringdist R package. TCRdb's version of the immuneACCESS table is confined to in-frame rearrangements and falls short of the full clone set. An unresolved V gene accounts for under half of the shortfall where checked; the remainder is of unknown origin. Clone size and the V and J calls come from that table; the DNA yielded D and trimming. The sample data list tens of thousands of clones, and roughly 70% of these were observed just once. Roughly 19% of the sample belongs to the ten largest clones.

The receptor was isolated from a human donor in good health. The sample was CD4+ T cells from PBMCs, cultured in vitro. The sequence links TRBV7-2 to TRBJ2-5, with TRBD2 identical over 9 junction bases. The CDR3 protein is CASSPAGGKETQYF. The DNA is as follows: TGTGCCAGCAGCCCAGCGGGGGGTAAAGAGACCCAGTACTTC.